Following are 13 T cell receptor beta chains from one sample sequenced in a study of PD-L1 blockade in urothelial cancer. Using immunoSEQ multiplex PCR, the repertoire was profiled, and TCRdb retains in-frame clones only, with some absent. The profile shows under 120,000 clones, about 85% of them singletons. The sample here was PBMCs, taken around atezolizumab (anti-PD-L1) treatment. These TCRs come from a middle-aged man with urothelial cancer.

This sequence joins TRBV28 and TRBJ1-4; D is undetermined. There are 10 residues in the CDR3. The germline V and J ends were trimmed by 8 bases and 8 bases, with 6 bases remaining between them. Per germline, CDR1 MDHEN and CDR2 SYDVKM. Written as DNA, the CDR3 is TGTGCCAGCGTTAAAGAAAAACTGTTTTTT. Its protein product is CASVKEKLFF. Full variable domain (missing parts from reference TRBV28 and TRBJ1-4): DVKVTQSSRYLVKRTGEKVFLECVQDMDHENMFWYRQDPGLGLRLIYFSYDVKMKEKGDIPEGYSVSREKKERFSLILESASTNQTSMYLCASVKEKLFFGSGTQLSVL.

This chain connects TRBV7-9 to TRBJ1-2; tentative D call: TRBD1 (6 bases). V was trimmed by 5 bases and J by 7 bases, leaving 11 bases between them. Germline-derived CDR1 and CDR2 are SEHNR and FQNEAQ (reference sequence). CDR3 length: 12 amino acids. The CDR3 reads CASSPTGLGYTF. DNA for the CDR3: TGTGCCAGCAGCCCGACAGGTCTTGGCTACACCTTC.

V gene TRBV5-6 combines with J gene TRBJ2-5; D is ambiguous. Germline V gives CDR1 SGHDT, CDR2 YYEEEE. The CDR3 has 15 amino acids. The V and J ends lost 1 base and 4 bases respectively, with 14 bases between them. The CDR3 spells CASSLTTHLGETQYF. CDR3 nucleotides: TGTGCCAGCAGCTTGACGACTCACCTGGGAGAGACCCAGTACTTC.

The chain links TRBV10-3 to TRBJ2-7; possibly TRBD2 for D (6 bases). The CDR3 totals 15 residues. CDR1 ENHRY and CDR2 SYGVKD come from the germline V gene. The V end lost 10 bases, the J end lost 2 bases, and 21 bases lay between the germline ends. CDR3 region: CASGKGWQGTYEQYF. The CDR3 DNA follows: TGTGCCAGCGGGAAGGGTTGGCAGGGCACCTACGAGCAGTACTTC.

This chain links TRBV4-2 with TRBJ1-1; tentatively, D is TRBD1 (6 bases). Germline V gene sequence: CDR1 LGHNA, CDR2 YNFKEQ. V lost 0 bases to trimming and J lost 7 bases, with 12 bases between them. CDR3 length equals 14 residues. The CDR3: CASSQESQGNEAFF. The CDR3 region has the DNA TGTGCCAGCAGCCAAGAAAGTCAGGGGAATGAAGCTTTCTTT.

The chain links TRBV2 to TRBJ1-1; a possible D gene is TRBD1 (6 bases). V lost 6 bases to trimming and J lost 8 bases, with 19 bases between them. This CDR3 has 14 amino acids. Germline V gene sequence: CDR1 SNHLY, CDR2 FYNNEI. The DNA of the CDR3 is TGTGCCAGCAGCAAAACAGCGGACAGAGTAGAAGCTTTCTTT. Protein product: CASSKTADRVEAFF.

This clone was seen once. The chain couples TRBV19 to TRBJ2-7, with D possibly being TRBD2 (6 bases). The CDR3 runs 14 residues. V was cut by 6 bases and J by 5 bases, with 17 bases left in between. Germline-derived CDR1 and CDR2 are LNHDA and SQIVND (reference sequence). The CDR3 reads CASSDGGYRHEQYF. The CDR3 coding sequence is TGTGCCAGTAGCGATGGGGGGTATCGCCACGAGCAGTACTTC.

This sequence joins TRBV5-1 and TRBJ2-5; tentative D call: TRBD1 (6 bases). Trimming took off 5 bases at V and 1 base at J, with 9 bases between the two ends. This CDR3 is 13 amino acids long. Germline-derived CDR1 and CDR2 are SGHRS and YFSETQ. The CDR3 sequence: CASSQGPQETQYF. Written as DNA, the CDR3 is TGCGCCAGCAGTCAGGGGCCCCAAGAGACCCAGTACTTC.

This chain links TRBV28 with TRBJ2-2; D is ambiguous. The CDR3 is 15 amino acids. The germline V gene has CDR1 MDHEN and CDR2 SYDVKM. V was trimmed by 3 bases and J by 4 bases, leaving 12 bases between them. The CDR3 bases are TGTGCCAGCAGTTTTAATTCTCTCCTCACCGGGGAGCTGTTTTTT. This encodes CASSFNSLLTGELFF. Drawing the rest from reference TRBV28 and TRBJ2-2, the complete variable domain is DVKVTQSSRYLVKRTGEKVFLECVQDMDHENMFWYRQDPGLGLRLIYFSYDVKMKEKGDIPEGYSVSREKKERFSLILESASTNQTSMYLCASSFNSLLTGELFFGEGSRLTVL.

This clone was seen more than once but under ten times. The chain has TRBV2 and TRBJ1-1; D uncertain. Trimming removed 8 bases at V and 4 bases at J, with 8 bases between. Germline V gene lookup returns CDR1 SNHLY and CDR2 FYNNEI. This CDR3 has 11 residues. The CDR3 sequence: CASRTFTEAFF. The CDR3 bases are TGTGCCAGCCGAACATTCACTGAAGCTTTCTTT.

This clone appeared once. The gene calls are TRBV7-9 and TRBJ2-1; a weak D match, TRBD2 (6 bases). Trimming removed 4 bases at V and 3 bases at J, with 16 bases between. The CDR3 runs 16 residues. Per the germline V gene, CDR1 is SEHNR and CDR2 is FQNEAQ (reference sequence). The CDR3 DNA sequence: TGTGCCAGCAGCTCCCAAGCGGGTCTACTCTACAATGAGCAGTTCTTC. It codes for CASSSQAGLLYNEQFF.

The chain uses TRBV7-9 and TRBJ2-7; TRBD2 agrees at 11 bases. The V gene end was trimmed by 6 bases and the J gene end by 4 bases; junction bases not matched to a gene: 8. The CDR3 consists of 15 residues. Germline CDR1 is SEHNR and CDR2 is FQNEAQ (reference sequence). The CDR3 reads CASRPSSGRTYEQYF. The CDR3 nucleotides read TGTGCCAGCAGACCCTCTAGCGGGAGGACTTACGAGCAGTACTTC.

Points on this clone: Other DNA sequences in the sample encode the same CDR3. CDR3 DNA: TGCGCCAGCAGCTTGACTGATACGCAGTATTTT. It specifies CASSLTDTQYF. The genes are TRBV5-1 and TRBJ2-3; D not resolved. Trimming left V 1 base short and J 6 bases short, with 3 bases between. Per germline, CDR1 SGHRS and CDR2 YFSETQ. The CDR3 runs to 11 residues.